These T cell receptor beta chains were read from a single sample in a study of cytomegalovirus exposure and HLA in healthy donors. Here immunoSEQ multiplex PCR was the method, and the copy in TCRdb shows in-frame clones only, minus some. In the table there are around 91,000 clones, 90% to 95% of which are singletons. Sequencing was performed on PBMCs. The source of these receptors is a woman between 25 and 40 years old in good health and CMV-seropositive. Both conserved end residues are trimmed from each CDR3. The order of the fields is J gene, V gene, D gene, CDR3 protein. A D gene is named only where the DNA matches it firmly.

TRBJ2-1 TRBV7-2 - ASSLDAGAWNEQF
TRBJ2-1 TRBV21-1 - ASKGTSGRCGEQF
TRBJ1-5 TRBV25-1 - ASSDTGSSNQPQH
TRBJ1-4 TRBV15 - ATSREAGARSNEKLF
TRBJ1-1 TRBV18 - ASSPGDSKAF
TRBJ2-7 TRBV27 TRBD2 ASSFFGGRAREQY
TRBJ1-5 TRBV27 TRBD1 ASRKQGSGSSNQPQH
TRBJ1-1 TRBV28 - ASSFEDMNTEAF
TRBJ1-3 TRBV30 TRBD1 AWTHTGGAGVTIY
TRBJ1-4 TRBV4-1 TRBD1 ASSQDSGTGLNEKLF
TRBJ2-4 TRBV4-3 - ASSHSFPKNIQY
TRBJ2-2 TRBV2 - ASRKQGSNTGELF
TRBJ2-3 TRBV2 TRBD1 ASRANNRGREGTQY
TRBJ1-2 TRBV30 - AFHTGYGYT
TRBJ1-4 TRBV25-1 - ASSEIGGNEKLF
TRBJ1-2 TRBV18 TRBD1 ASSPGQSYGYT
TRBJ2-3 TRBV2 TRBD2 ASRGTSGSTDTQY
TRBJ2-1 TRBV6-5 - ASSPRFTGRDEQF
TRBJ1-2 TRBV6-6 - ATIRDNSKYGYT
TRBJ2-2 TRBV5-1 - ASSTRVDTGELF
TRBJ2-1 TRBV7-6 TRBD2 ASSLDVSGRGNGQF
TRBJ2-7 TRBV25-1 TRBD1 ASSELGQGAYEQY
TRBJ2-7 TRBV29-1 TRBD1 SVEKSGTGNYEQY
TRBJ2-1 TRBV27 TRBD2 ASSGGLAGDPGGNEQF
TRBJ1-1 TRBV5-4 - ASTSPFTPDGDTEAF
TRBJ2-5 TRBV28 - ASSFRVREQETQY
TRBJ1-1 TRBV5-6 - ASSLLGSNTEAF
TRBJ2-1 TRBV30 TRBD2 AGLRGGSYNEQF
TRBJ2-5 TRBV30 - ASNRVGETQY
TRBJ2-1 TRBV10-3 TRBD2 AIKGTGENSGRAPHEQF
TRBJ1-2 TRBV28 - ASGTIYGYT
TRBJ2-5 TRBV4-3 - ASSQIFRGRETQY
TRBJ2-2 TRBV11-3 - ASSSGGRGAGELF
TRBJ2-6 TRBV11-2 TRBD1 ASSAWDSESSGANVLT
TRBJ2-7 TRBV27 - ASSFGPGYEQY
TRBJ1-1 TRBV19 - ASSMQGGYTEAF
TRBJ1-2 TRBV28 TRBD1 ASTSLMGQSGYT
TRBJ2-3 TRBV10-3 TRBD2 AISDNQGLAGVGRDPQY
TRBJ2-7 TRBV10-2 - ASSESAYEQY
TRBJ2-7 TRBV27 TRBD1 ASRKGQGYEQY
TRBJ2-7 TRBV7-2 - ASSLFTTLGDHYEQY
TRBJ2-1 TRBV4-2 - ASSPLAASSYNEQF
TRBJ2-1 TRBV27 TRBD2 ASSPGTSGKNEQF
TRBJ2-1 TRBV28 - ASSFSDEQF
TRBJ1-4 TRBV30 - AWGSRGEKLF
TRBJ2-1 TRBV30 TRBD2 AWSPGLAGSQF
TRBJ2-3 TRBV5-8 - ASSLFRGDTQY
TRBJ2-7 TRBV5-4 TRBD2 ASSPRGGITYEQY
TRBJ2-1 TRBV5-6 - ASSLVVTFTSYNEQF
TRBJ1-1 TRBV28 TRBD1 ASSSGQGSLNTEAF
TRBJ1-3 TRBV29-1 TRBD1 SVQMDATGAGNTIY
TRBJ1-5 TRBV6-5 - ASSYGGNNQPQH
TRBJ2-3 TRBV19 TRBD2 ASSIGRLAGSRDTQY
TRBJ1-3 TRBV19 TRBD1 ASSRTGVGNTIY
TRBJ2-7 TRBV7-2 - ASSAWTDSYEQY
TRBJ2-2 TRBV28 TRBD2 ASSISGRASTGELF